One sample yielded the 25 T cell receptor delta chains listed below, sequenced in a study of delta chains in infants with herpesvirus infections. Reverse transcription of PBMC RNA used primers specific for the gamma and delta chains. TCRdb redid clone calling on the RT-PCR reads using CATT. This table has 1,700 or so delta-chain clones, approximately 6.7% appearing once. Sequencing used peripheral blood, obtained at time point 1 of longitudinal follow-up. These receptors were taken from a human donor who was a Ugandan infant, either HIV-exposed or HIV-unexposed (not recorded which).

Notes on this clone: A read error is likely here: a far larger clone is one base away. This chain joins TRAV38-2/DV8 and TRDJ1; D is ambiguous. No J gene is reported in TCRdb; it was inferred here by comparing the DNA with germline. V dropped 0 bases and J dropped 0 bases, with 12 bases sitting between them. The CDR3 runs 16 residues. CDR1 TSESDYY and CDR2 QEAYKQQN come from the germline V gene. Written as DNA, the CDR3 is TGTGCTTATAGGAGCGCGGTCTCCGGCCACACCGATAAACTCATCTTT. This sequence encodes CAYRSAVSGHTDKLIF.

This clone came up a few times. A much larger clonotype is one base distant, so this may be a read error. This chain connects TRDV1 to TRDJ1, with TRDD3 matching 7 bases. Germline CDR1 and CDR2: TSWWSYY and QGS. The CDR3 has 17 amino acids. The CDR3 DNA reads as TGTGCTCTTGGGGAGGAGGGGGGGATCTGTTACACCGGTAAACTCATCTTT. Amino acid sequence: CALGEEGGICYTGKLIF.

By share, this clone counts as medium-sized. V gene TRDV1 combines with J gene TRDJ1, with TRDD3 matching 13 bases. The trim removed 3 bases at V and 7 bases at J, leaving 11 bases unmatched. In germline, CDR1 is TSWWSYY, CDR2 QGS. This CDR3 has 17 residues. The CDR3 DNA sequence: TGTGCTCTTGGGGACGCCCAAGTACTGGGGGATACGCTTAAACTCATCTTT. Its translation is CALGDAQVLGDTLKLIF.

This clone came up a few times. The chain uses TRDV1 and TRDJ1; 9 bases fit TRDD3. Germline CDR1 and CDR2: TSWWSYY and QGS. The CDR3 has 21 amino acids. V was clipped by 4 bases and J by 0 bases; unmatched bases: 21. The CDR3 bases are TGTGCTCTTGGGGTCCAAATGCTACGGACTGGGGGAAAACCGTACACCGATAAACTCATCTTT. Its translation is CALGVQMLRTGGKPYTDKLIF.

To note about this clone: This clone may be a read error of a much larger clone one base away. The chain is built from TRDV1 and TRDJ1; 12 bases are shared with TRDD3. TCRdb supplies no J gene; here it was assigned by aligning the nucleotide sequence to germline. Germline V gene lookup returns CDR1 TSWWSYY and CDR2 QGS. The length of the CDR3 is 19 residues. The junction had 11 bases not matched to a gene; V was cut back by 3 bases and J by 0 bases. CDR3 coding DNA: TGTGCTCTTGGGGACCACCTTCCTACTGGGGGATACCACACCGATAAACTCATCTTT. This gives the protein CALGDHLPTGGYHTDKLIF.

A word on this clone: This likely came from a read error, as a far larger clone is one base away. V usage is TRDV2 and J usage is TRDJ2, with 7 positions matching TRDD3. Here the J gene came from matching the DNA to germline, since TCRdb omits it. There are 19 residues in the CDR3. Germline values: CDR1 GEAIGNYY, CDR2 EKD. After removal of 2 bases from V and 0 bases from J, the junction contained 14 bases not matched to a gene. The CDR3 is CACDRLLGICPTLTAQLFF. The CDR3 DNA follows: TGTGCCTGTGACAGGTTACTGGGGATATGCCCCACTTTGACAGCACAACTCTTCTTT.

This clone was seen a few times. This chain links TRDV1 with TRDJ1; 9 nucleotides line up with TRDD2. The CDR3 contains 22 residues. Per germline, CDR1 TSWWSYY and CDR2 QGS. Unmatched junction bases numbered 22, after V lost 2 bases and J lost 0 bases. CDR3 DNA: TGTGCTCTTGGGGAAGGGCTAGGGCCTTCCTACCGGTGGGGTCCGTACACCGATAAACTCATCTTT. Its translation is CALGEGLGPSYRWGPYTDKLIF.

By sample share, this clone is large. CDR3 sequence reads: CAPMTSYTDKLIF. CDR3 bases: TGTGCTCCCATGACCTCATACACCGATAAACTCATCTTT. The chain carries TRDV1 and TRDJ1; no firm D call. CDR1 is TSWWSYY, CDR2 QGS, per germline. Trimming removed 10 bases at V and 0 bases at J, with 12 bases between. The CDR3 runs to 13 residues.

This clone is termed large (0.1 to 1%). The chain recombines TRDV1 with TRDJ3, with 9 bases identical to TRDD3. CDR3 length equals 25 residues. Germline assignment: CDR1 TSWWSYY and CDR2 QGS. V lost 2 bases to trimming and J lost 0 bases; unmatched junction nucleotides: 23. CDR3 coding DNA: TGTGCTCTTGGGGAATGGTTCGGACGGTCTACTGGGGGAGACACGAGCTCCTGGGACACCCGACAGATGTTTTTC. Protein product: CALGEWFGRSTGGDTSSWDTRQMFF.

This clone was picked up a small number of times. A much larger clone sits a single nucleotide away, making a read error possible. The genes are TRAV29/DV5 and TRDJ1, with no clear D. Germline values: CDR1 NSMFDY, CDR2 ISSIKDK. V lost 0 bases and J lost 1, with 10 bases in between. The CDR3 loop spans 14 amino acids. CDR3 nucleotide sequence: TGTGCAGCAAGCGCGGTATGGTCCACCGATAAACTCATCTTT. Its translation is CAASAVWSTDKLIF.

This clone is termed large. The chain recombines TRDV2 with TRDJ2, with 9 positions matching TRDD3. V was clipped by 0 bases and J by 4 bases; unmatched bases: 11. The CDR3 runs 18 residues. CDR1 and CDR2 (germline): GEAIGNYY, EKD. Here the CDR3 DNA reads TGTGCCTGTGACACCGTTGGGACTGGGGGACCCCGGACAGCACAACTCTTCTTT. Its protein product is CACDTVGTGGPRTAQLFF.

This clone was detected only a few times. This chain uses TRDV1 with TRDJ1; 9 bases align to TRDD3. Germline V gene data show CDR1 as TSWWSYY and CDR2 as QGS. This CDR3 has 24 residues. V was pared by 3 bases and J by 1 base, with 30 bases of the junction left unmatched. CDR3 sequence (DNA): TGTGCTCTTGGGGACCCCGCGTTCCCTACTCTGCCCCAGTACTGGGGGAGCCGCACCGATAAACTCATCTTT. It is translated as CALGDPAFPTLPQYWGSRTDKLIF.

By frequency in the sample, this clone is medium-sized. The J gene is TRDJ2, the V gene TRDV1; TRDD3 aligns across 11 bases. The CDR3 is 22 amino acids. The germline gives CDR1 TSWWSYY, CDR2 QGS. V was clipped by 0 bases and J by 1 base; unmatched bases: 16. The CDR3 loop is CALGELVLQYWGIDGLTAQLFF. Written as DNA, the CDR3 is TGTGCTCTTGGGGAACTTGTCCTCCAGTACTGGGGGATAGACGGTTTGACAGCACAACTCTTCTTT.

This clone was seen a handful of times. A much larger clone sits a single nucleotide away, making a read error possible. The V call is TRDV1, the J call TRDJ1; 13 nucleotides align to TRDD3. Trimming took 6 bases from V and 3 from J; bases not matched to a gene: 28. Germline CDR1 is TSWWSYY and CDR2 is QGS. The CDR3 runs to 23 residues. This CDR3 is CALGLHPYWGIRTPPTYADKLIF. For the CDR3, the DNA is TGTGCTCTTGGCCTCCACCCGTACTGGGGGATACGCACACCCCCGACATACGCCGATAAACTCATCTTT.

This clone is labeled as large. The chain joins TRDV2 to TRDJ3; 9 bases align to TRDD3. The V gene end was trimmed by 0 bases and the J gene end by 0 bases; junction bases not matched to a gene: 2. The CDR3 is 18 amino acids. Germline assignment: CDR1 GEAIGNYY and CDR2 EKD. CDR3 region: CACDTGGYLSWDTRQMFF. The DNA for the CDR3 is TGTGCCTGTGACACCGGGGGATACCTCTCCTGGGACACCCGACAGATGTTTTTC.

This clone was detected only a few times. This chain's CDR3 is CALGGRNLRRPGDTDKLIF. In nucleotides, the CDR3 is TGTGCTCTTGGGGGACGCAATCTACGGCGCCCGGGGGATACCGATAAACTCATCTTT. The chain joins TRDV1 to TRDJ1, with 7 bases matching TRDD3. J lost 2 bases, V lost 4 bases, and 19 bases had no gene match. Germline CDR1 reads TSWWSYY; CDR2 reads QGS. The CDR3 has 19 amino acids.

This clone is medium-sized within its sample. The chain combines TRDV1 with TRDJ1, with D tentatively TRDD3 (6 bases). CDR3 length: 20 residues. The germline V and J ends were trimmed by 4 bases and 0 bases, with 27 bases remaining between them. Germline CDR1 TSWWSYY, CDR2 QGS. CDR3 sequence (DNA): TGTGCTCTTGGGGCCCCATTACCTCTTCGCCTTACTGGGTACACCGATAAACTCATCTTT. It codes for CALGAPLPLRLTGYTDKLIF.

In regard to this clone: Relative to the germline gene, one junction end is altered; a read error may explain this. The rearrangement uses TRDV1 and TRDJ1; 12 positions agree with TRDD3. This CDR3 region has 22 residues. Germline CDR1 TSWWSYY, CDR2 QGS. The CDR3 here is CALGEGALPLLGDTRYTDNLIF. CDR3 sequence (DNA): TGTGCTCTTGGGGAAGGGGCACTGCCTCTGCTGGGGGATACGCGGTACACCGATAATCTCATCTTT.

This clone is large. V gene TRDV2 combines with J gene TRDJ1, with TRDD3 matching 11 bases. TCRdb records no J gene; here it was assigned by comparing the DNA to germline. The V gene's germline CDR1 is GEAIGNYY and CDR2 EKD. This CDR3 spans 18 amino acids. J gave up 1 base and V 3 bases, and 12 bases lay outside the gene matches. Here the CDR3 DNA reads TGTGCCTGTGACTCAAAATGGGGGATACGCCCTTTCACCGATAAACTCATCTTT. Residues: CACDSKWGIRPFTDKLIF.

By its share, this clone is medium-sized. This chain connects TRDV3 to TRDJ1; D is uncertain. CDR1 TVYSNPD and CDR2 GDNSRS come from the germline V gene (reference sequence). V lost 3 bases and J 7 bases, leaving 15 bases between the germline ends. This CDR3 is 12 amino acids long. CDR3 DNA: TGTGCCTTCCTCCCATGTCCCCGTAAACTCATCTTT. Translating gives CAFLPCPRKLIF.

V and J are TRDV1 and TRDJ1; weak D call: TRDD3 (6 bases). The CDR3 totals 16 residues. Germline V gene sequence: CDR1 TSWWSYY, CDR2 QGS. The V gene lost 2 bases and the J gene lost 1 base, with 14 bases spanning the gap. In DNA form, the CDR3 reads TGTGCTCTTGGGGAATTGGTTCTGGGGATCACCGATAAACTCATCTTT. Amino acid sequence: CALGELVLGITDKLIF.

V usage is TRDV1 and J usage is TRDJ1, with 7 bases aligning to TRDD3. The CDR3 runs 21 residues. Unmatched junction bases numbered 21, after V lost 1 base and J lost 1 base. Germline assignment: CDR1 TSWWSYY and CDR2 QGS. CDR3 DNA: TGTGCTCTTGGGGAACCCACCAACAACTCCTTCTGGGGGGCCGGCACCGATAAACTCATCTTT. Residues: CALGEPTNNSFWGAGTDKLIF.

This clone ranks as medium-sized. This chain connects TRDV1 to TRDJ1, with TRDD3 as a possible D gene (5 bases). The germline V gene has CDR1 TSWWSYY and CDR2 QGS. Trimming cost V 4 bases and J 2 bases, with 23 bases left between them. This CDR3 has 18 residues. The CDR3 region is CALGGHPALGMGTDKLIF. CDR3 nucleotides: TGTGCTCTTGGGGGACATCCTGCACTTGGGATGGGTACCGATAAACTCATCTTT.

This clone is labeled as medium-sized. In nucleotides, the CDR3 is TGTGCCTGTGACACTGGGATCAGACCCACCCGACAGATGTTTTTC. This sequence encodes CACDTGIRPTRQMFF. This chain joins TRDV2 and TRDJ3; a weak D match, TRDD3 (5 bases). Germline-derived CDR1 and CDR2 are GEAIGNYY and EKD. Trimming shortened V by 1 base and J by 9 bases, and 12 bases separated the two germline ends. The CDR3 contains 15 residues.

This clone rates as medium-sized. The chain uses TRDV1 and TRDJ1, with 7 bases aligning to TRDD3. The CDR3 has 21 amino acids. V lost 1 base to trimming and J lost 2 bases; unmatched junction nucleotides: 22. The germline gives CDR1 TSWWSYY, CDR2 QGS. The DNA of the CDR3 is TGTGCTCTTGGGGAACCCCAAATTCCGACCGTACTGGGGTATAGGACCGATAAACTCATCTTT. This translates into CALGEPQIPTVLGYRTDKLIF.